This T cell receptor (beta chain) is from a study of blood T cells in healthy people across ages. Next came a second PCR, run for about 7 to 12 cycles, which used a sample-barcoded 5' primer along with a J-beta primer mix. TCRdb re-called the 5' RACE reads with MiXCR, one entry per CDR3 protein. The table includes about 1.6 million distinct CDR3 sequences, around 36% detected once. The trim removed 8 bases at V and 5 bases at J, leaving 7 bases unmatched. This CDR3 region has 14 residues. Germline lookup yields CDR1 MNHNS and CDR2 SASEGT. The rearrangement uses TRBV6-1 and TRBJ2-1; 9 bases are shared with TRBD1. Sequencing was performed on blood. The clonotype originates from a woman aged 30 to 39 in good health. The CDR3 nucleotides read TGTGCCAGCGACCGGGACAGGGTCGACAATGAGCAGTTCTTC. Encoded protein: CASDRDRVDNEQFF.